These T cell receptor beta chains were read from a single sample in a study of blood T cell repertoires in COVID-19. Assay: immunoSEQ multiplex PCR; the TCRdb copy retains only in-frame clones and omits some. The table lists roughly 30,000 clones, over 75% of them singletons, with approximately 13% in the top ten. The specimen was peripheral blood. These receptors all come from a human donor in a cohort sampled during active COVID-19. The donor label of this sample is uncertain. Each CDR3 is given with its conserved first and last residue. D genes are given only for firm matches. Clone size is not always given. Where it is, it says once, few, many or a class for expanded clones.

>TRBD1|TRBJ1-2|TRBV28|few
CASTPRTGGFYGYTF
TGTGCCAGCACCCCGAGAACAGGGGGGTTTTATGGCTACACCTTC
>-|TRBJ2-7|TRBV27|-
CASSLWGDSYEQYF
TGTGCCAGCAGTTTATGGGGCGACTCCTACGAGCAGTACTTC
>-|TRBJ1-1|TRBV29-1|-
CSVANTEAFF
TGCAGCGTGGCTAACACTGAAGCTTTCTTT
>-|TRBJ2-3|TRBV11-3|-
CASSKGVGGFTDTQYF
TGTGCCAGCAGCAAGGGAGTAGGAGGGTTCACAGATACGCAGTATTTT
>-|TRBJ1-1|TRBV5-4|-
CANGRAGTEAFF
TGTGCAAACGGCCGGGCGGGCACTGAAGCTTTCTTT
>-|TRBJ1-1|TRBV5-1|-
CASSPIAGVNTEAFF
TGCGCCAGCAGCCCCATAGCCGGGGTGAACACTGAAGCTTTCTTT
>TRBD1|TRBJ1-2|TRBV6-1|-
CASSERQGALYGYTF
TGTGCCAGCAGTGAACGCCAGGGGGCCCTCTATGGCTACACCTTC
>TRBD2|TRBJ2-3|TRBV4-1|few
CASSQGFIKTGTRASDTQYF
TGCGCCAGCAGCCAAGGCTTCATTAAGACCGGGACTAGGGCCTCAGATACGCAGTATTTT
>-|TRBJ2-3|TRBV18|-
CASSPPAPRTDTQYF
TGTGCCAGCTCACCACCGGCCCCACGCACAGATACGCAGTATTTT
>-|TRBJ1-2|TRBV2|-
CASRPSGTISYGYTF
TGTGCCAGCAGGCCATCCGGGACAATAAGCTATGGCTACACCTTC
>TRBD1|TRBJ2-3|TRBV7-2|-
CASSLRQGYTDTQYF
TGTGCCAGCAGCCTCCGACAGGGGTACACAGATACGCAGTATTTT
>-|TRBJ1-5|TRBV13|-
CASSLGPAGSNQPQHF
TGTGCCAGCAGCTTAGGTCCGGCAGGTAGCAATCAGCCCCAGCATTTT
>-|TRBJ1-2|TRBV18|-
CASSPPGQAYGYTF
TGTGCCAGCTCACCACCGGGGCAGGCGTATGGCTACACCTTC
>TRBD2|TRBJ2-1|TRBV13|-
CASSSGLAGDNEQFF
TGTGCCAGCAGCTCGGGACTAGCGGGGGACAATGAGCAGTTCTTC
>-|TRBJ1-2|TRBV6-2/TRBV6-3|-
CASSYSAGQGGYTF
TGTGCCAGCAGTTACTCTGCCGGACAAGGGGGCTACACCTTC
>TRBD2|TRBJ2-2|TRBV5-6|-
CASSLGLAGGPVTGELFF
TGTGCCAGCAGCCTAGGACTAGCGGGGGGGCCGGTCACCGGGGAGCTGTTTTTT